The rows below give T cell receptor beta chains drawn from one sample of a study of blood T cell repertoires in COVID-19. Some clones are missing from TCRdb's copy, which holds only in-frame ones; the method was immunoSEQ multiplex PCR. The sample yields roughly 250,000 clones, approximately 90% seen once. The sequencing input was PBMCs or T cells enriched from blood (not recorded which). Source of these receptors: a woman in her thirties or forties with acute COVID-19. The CDR3 runs from the conserved cysteine through the conserved F or W. A D gene is named only where the DNA matches it firmly. A clone size is listed for some rows: how often the clone was seen (once, few, many), or a class if it is expanded.

V: TRBV5-5; D: NA; J: TRBJ2-7; size: NA; CDR3: CASSFQGHEQYF; DNA: TGTGCCAGCAGCTTCCAGGGGCACGAGCAGTACTTC
V: TRBV6-6; D: NA; J: TRBJ2-1; size: once; CDR3: CAVGENEQFF; DNA: TGTGCGGTCGGGGAGAATGAGCAGTTCTTC
V: TRBV2; D: NA; J: TRBJ2-1; size: NA; CDR3: CASSASSANYNEQFF; DNA: TGTGCCAGCAGTGCCTCTAGCGCCAACTACAATGAGCAGTTCTTC
V: TRBV7-3; D: NA; J: TRBJ2-7; size: NA; CDR3: CASSLTPPGRTTYEQYF; DNA: TGTGCCAGCAGCCTAACACCTCCGGGTCGAACTACCTACGAGCAGTACTTC
V: TRBV27; D: NA; J: TRBJ2-6; size: NA; CDR3: CASRVAGSGANVLTF; DNA: TGTGCCAGCCGGGTAGCTGGCTCTGGGGCCAACGTCCTGACTTTC
V: TRBV3-1/TRBV3-2; D: NA; J: TRBJ1-2; size: NA; CDR3: CASSQISGGYTF; DNA: TGTGCCAGCAGCCAAATTTCGGGTGGCTACACCTTC
V: TRBV29-1; D: NA; J: TRBJ2-7; size: NA; CDR3: CSVEETRDLLTYEQYF; DNA: TGCAGCGTGGAGGAAACCAGGGACTTATTGACCTACGAGCAGTACTTC
V: TRBV14; D: NA; J: TRBJ1-4; size: NA; CDR3: CASSQDLAATNEKLFF; DNA: TGTGCCAGCAGCCAAGATCTGGCAGCAACTAATGAAAAACTGTTTTTT
V: TRBV7-9; D: NA; J: TRBJ2-7; size: NA; CDR3: CASSLAGYRDEQYF; DNA: TGTGCCAGCAGCTTAGCGGGTTACAGAGACGAGCAGTACTTC
V: TRBV19; D: TRBD1; J: TRBJ2-7; size: NA; CDR3: CASSPTGTGTYEQYF; DNA: TGTGCCAGTAGTCCCACCGGGACAGGGACCTACGAGCAGTACTTC
V: TRBV15; D: TRBD1; J: TRBJ1-5; size: NA; CDR3: CATSRGNRGVRWTLNQPQHF; DNA: TGTGCCACCAGCAGGGGCAACAGGGGGGTCCGGTGGACCCTAAATCAGCCCCAGCATTTT
V: TRBV3-1/TRBV3-2; D: TRBD1; J: TRBJ1-1; size: NA; CDR3: CASSPWDSNTEAFF; DNA: TGTGCCAGCAGCCCCTGGGACAGCAACACTGAAGCTTTCTTT
V: TRBV12-3/TRBV12-4; D: TRBD1; J: TRBJ2-7; size: few; CDR3: CASSRRNRGPWYF; DNA: TGTGCCAGCAGCCGAAGAAACAGGGGGCCGTGGTACTTC
V: TRBV6-2/TRBV6-3; D: TRBD2; J: TRBJ2-5; size: once; CDR3: CASSFSGSETQYF; DNA: TGTGCCAGCAGTTTTAGCGGGAGCGAGACCCAGTACTTC
V: TRBV6-5; D: TRBD1; J: TRBJ1-2; size: NA; CDR3: CASSSPTGVYGYTF; DNA: TGTGCCAGCAGTTCCCCGACAGGGGTCTATGGCTACACCTTC
V: TRBV15; D: NA; J: TRBJ1-2; size: NA; CDR3: CATSRDGQGKNYGYTF; DNA: TGTGCCACCAGCAGAGATGGGCAGGGTAAAAACTATGGCTACACCTTC
V: TRBV4-1; D: TRBD1; J: TRBJ1-5; size: NA; CDR3: CASSQADRGLSNQPQHF; DNA: TGCGCCAGCAGCCAAGCGGACAGGGGGCTTAGCAATCAGCCCCAGCATTTT
V: TRBV19; D: NA; J: TRBJ1-5; size: NA; CDR3: CASSITETSLIQPQHF; DNA: TGTGCCAGTAGTATAACCGAGACATCACTTATTCAGCCCCAGCATTTT
V: TRBV7-9; D: TRBD1; J: TRBJ2-1; size: NA; CDR3: CASSLTGAANEQFF; DNA: TGTGCCAGCAGCTTAACAGGGGCAGCGAATGAGCAGTTCTTC
V: TRBV2; D: NA; J: TRBJ2-3; size: NA; CDR3: CATQGGAVADTQYF; DNA: TGTGCCACCCAAGGAGGGGCGGTGGCAGATACGCAGTATTTT
V: TRBV5-1; D: NA; J: TRBJ2-3; size: NA; CDR3: CASSLSTYTDTQYF; DNA: TGCGCCAGCAGCTTGAGTACCTACACAGATACGCAGTATTTT
V: TRBV2; D: TRBD2; J: TRBJ2-7; size: NA; CDR3: CASSWSGALAGSYEQYF; DNA: TGTGCCAGCAGTTGGTCAGGGGCACTAGCGGGATCCTACGAGCAGTACTTC
V: TRBV2; D: NA; J: TRBJ1-1; size: NA; CDR3: CASSAGTLPNTEAFF; DNA: TGTGCCAGCAGCGCCGGGACACTCCCGAACACTGAAGCTTTCTTT
V: TRBV5-5; D: NA; J: TRBJ2-1; size: NA; CDR3: CASSFPGEGDNEQFF; DNA: TGTGCCAGCAGCTTCCCGGGGGAAGGAGACAATGAGCAGTTCTTC
V: TRBV5-1; D: NA; J: TRBJ2-2; size: NA; CDR3: CASSLGLRSNTGELFF; DNA: TGCGCCAGCAGCTTGGGCTTGAGGAGTAACACCGGGGAGCTGTTTTTT
V: TRBV6-5; D: NA; J: TRBJ1-1; size: NA; CDR3: CASSPEMNTEAFF; DNA: TGTGCCAGCAGTCCTGAGATGAACACTGAAGCTTTCTTT
V: TRBV24-1; D: NA; J: TRBJ2-7; size: NA; CDR3: CATSGGTGRYEQYF; DNA: TGTGCCACCAGTGGCGGGACGGGACGCTACGAGCAGTACTTC
V: TRBV30; D: NA; J: TRBJ1-2; size: NA; CDR3: CAWSPGTAGYGYTF; DNA: TGTGCCTGGAGTCCCGGGACGGCGGGGTATGGCTACACCTTC
V: TRBV4-1; D: TRBD2; J: TRBJ2-5; size: NA; CDR3: CASSQETLAGGYQETQYF; DNA: TGCGCCAGCAGCCAAGAGACCCTAGCGGGGGGTTACCAAGAGACCCAGTACTTC
V: TRBV7-2; D: NA; J: TRBJ2-6; size: NA; CDR3: CASSLASRQYSGANVLTF; DNA: TGTGCCAGCAGCTTAGCGAGCCGACAGTACTCTGGGGCCAACGTCCTGACTTTC
V: TRBV10-3; D: NA; J: TRBJ1-2; size: NA; CDR3: CAISESIAGLYGYTF; DNA: TGTGCCATCAGTGAGTCGATCGCAGGGCTCTATGGCTACACCTTC
V: TRBV9; D: TRBD2; J: TRBJ2-5; size: once; CDR3: CASSVGLGGGKETQYF; DNA: TGTGCCAGCAGCGTAGGTCTGGGCGGGGGGAAGGAGACCCAGTACTTC
V: TRBV7-2; D: TRBD2; J: TRBJ2-5; size: once; CDR3: CASSKGTSQETQYF; DNA: TGTGCCAGCAGCAAAGGGACTAGCCAAGAGACCCAGTACTTC
V: TRBV2; D: TRBD2; J: TRBJ2-1; size: NA; CDR3: CASRTGTSGSYNEQFF; DNA: TGTGCCAGCAGGACCGGGACTAGCGGCTCCTACAATGAGCAGTTCTTC
V: TRBV3-1/TRBV3-2; D: NA; J: TRBJ1-6; size: NA; CDR3: CASSPPFSSPLHF; DNA: TGTGCCAGCAGCCCCCCCTTTTCTTCACCCCTCCACTTT
V: TRBV5-5; D: NA; J: TRBJ2-7; size: once; CDR3: CASSLASAGASYEQYF; DNA: TGTGCCAGCAGCTTGGCCTCGGCAGGGGCCTCCTACGAGCAGTACTTC
V: TRBV7-2; D: TRBD1; J: TRBJ1-3; size: NA; CDR3: CASAFGTASGNTIYF; DNA: TGTGCCAGCGCCTTCGGGACAGCCTCTGGAAACACCATATATTTT
V: TRBV7-9; D: NA; J: TRBJ1-2; size: NA; CDR3: CASAPVSYGYTF; DNA: TGTGCCAGCGCGCCTGTTTCCTATGGCTACACCTTC
V: TRBV28; D: TRBD2; J: TRBJ2-7; size: NA; CDR3: CASTAGASGYEQYF; DNA: TGTGCCAGCACCGCCGGGGCTAGCGGGTACGAGCAGTACTTC
V: TRBV5-6; D: TRBD2; J: TRBJ2-7; size: NA; CDR3: CASSSRPSSGSFYEQYF; DNA: TGTGCCAGCAGCTCACGCCCCTCCAGCGGGAGTTTCTACGAGCAGTACTTC
V: TRBV5-6; D: NA; J: TRBJ1-1; size: NA; CDR3: CASSPGGGGTEAFF; DNA: TGTGCCAGCAGCCCCGGGGGGGGCGGTACTGAAGCTTTCTTT
V: TRBV7-6; D: TRBD1; J: TRBJ2-1; size: NA; CDR3: CASSSRTGEAYNEQFF; DNA: TGTGCCAGCAGCTCTAGGACAGGGGAAGCCTACAATGAGCAGTTCTTC
V: TRBV5-1; D: TRBD1; J: TRBJ1-1; size: once; CDR3: CASSSQGAGTEAFF; DNA: TGCGCCAGCAGCTCACAGGGGGCCGGCACTGAAGCTTTCTTT
V: TRBV28; D: NA; J: TRBJ1-5; size: NA; CDR3: CASRTGTSRAESNQPQHF; DNA: TGTGCCAGCAGAACCGGGACAAGCCGAGCAGAAAGCAATCAGCCCCAGCATTTT
V: TRBV5-5; D: TRBD2; J: TRBJ2-2; size: NA; CDR3: CASSLEGWSGGTGELFF; DNA: TGTGCCAGCAGCTTGGAGGGCTGGAGCGGGGGTACCGGGGAGCTGTTTTTT